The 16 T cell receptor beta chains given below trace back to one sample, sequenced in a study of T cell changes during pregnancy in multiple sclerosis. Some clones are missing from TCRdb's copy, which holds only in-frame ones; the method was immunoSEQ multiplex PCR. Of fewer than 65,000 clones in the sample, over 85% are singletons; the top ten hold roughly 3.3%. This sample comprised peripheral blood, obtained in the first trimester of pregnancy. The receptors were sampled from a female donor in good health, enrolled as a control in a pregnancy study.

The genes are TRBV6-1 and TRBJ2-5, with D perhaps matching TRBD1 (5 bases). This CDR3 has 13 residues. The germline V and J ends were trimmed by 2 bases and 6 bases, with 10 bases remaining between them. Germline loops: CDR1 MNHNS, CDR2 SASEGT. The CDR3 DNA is TGTGCCAGCAGTGAAATGCTGGGGCAGACCCAGTACTTC. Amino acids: CASSEMLGQTQYF.

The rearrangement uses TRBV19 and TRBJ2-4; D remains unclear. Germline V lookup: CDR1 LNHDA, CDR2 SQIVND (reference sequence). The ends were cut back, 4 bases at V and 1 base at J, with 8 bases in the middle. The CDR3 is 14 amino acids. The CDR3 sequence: CASSSSRAKNIQYF. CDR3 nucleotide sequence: TGTGCCAGTAGTAGTTCCAGGGCCAAAAACATTCAGTACTTC.

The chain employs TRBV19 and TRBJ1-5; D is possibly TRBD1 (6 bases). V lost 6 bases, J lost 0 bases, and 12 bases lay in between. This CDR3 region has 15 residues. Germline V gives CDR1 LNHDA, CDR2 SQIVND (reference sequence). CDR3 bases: TGTGCCAGTAGCACGAACAGGGATAGCAATCAGCCCCAGCATTTT. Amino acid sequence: CASSTNRDSNQPQHF.

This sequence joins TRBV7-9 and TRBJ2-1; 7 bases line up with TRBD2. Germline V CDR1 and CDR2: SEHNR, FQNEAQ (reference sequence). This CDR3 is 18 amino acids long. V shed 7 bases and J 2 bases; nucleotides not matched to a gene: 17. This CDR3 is CASTPGGGVPSTYNEQFF. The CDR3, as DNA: TGTGCCAGCACCCCTGGGGGGGGAGTACCTTCTACCTACAATGAGCAGTTCTTC. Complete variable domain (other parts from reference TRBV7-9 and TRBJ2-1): DTGVSQNPRHKITKRGQNVTFRCDPISEHNRLYWYRQTLGQGPEFLTYFQNEAQLEKSRLLSDRFSAERPKGSFSTLEIQRTEQGDSAMYLCASTPGGGVPSTYNEQFFGPGTRLTVL.

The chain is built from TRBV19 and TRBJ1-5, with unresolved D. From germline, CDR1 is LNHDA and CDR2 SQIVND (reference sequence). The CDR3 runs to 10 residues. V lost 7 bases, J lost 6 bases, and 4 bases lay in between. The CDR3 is CASNRQPQHF. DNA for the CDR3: TGTGCCAGTAATCGTCAGCCCCAGCATTTT.

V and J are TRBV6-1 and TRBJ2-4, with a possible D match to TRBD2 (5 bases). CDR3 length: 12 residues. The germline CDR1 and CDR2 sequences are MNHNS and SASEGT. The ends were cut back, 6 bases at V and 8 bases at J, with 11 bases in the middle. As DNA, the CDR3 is TGTGCCAGCAGCCCCACGAGGGACATTCAGTACTTC. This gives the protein CASSPTRDIQYF.

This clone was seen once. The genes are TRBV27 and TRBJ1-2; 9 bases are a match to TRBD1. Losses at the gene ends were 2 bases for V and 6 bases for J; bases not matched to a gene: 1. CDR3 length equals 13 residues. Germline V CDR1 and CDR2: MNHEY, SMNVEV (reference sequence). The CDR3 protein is CASSLGQGNGYTF. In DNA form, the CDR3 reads TGTGCCAGCAGTTTAGGACAGGGGAATGGCTACACCTTC.

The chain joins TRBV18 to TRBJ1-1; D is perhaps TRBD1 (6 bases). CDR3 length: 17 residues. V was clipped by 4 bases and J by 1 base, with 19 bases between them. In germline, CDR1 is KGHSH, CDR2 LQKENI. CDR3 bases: TGTGCCAGCTCACGCTACTCACCAGGACAGACGAACACTGAAGCTTTCTTT. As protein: CASSRYSPGQTNTEAFF.

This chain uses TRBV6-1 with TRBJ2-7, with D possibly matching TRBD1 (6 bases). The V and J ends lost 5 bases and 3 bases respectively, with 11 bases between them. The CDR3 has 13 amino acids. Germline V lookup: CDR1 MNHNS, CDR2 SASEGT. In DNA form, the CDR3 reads TGTGCCAGCAGTTGGACAGTCCTCTACGAGCAGTACTTC. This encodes CASSWTVLYEQYF.

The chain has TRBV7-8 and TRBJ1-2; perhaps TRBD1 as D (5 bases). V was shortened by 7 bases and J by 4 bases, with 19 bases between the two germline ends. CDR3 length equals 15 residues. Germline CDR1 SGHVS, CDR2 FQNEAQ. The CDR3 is CASTSQGSSPYGYTF. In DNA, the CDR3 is TGTGCCAGCACCTCTCAGGGATCTTCTCCCTATGGCTACACCTTC.

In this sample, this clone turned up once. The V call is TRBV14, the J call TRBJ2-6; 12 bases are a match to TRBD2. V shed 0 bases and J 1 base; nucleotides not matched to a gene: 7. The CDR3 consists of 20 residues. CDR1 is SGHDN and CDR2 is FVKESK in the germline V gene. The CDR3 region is CASSQDILLAGGSGANVLTF. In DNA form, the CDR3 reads TGTGCCAGCAGCCAAGATATACTACTAGCGGGGGGATCTGGGGCCAACGTCCTGACTTTC.

CDR3 coding DNA: TGTGCCAGCAGCTTGGGACAGGGCTACAATGAGCAGTTCTTC. Residues: CASSLGQGYNEQFF. The chain employs TRBV5-4 and TRBJ2-1; TRBD1 matches at 7 bases. CDR3 length: 14 amino acids. CDR1 SGHNT and CDR2 YYREEE come from the germline V gene (reference sequence). J gave up 3 bases and V 0 bases, and 0 bases lay outside the gene matches.

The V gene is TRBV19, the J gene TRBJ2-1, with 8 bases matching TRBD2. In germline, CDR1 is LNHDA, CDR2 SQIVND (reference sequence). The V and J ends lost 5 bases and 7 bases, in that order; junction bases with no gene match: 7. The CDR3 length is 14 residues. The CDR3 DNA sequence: TGTGCCAGTAGTTTGACGGGGGGGCAAAATGAGCAGTTCTTC. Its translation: CASSLTGGQNEQFF. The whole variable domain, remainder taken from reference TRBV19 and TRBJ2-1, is DGGITQSPKYLFRKEGQNVTLSCEQNLNHDAMYWYRQDPGQGLRLIYYSQIVNDFQKGDIAEGYSVSREKKESFPLTVTSAQKNPTAFYLCASSLTGGQNEQFFGPGTRLTVL.

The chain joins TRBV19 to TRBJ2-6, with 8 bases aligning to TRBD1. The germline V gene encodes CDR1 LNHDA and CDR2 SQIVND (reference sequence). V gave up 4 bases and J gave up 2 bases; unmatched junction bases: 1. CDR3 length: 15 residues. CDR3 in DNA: TGTGCCAGTAGTAACAGGGGGACTGGGGCCAACGTCCTGACTTTC. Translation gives CASSNRGTGANVLTF.

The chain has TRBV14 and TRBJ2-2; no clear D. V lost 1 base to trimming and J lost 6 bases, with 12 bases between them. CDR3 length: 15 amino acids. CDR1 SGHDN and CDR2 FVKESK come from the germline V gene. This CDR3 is CASSQVPNVPGELFF. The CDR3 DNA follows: TGTGCCAGCAGCCAAGTTCCTAACGTCCCCGGGGAGCTGTTTTTT.

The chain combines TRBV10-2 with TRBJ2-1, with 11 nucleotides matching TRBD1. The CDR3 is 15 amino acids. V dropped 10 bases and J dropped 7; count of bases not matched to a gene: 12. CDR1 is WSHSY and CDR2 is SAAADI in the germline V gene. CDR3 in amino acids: CAIHLSGTGGNEQFF. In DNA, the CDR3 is TGCGCCATCCACTTATCCGGGACAGGGGGGAATGAGCAGTTCTTC.